This T cell receptor beta chain comes out of a study of blood T cell repertoires in COVID-19. Study summary: Specimens from acute and convalescent COVID-19 originated in the United States, Italy and Spain. T cells, B-cell-depleted T cells, or PBMCs provided the cDNA or gDNA that served as material.

In the source study's methods: For nucleated cells, counts were estimated from reference gene primer amplification. Profiled with immunoSEQ multiplex PCR; TCRdb holds only in-frame clones, not every one. V and J calls and clone size are as listed in that table; D and trimming were resolved from the DNA. The table includes under 250,000 clones, 86% detected once. This CDR3 spans 16 amino acids. CDR1 is MGHRA and CDR2 is YSYEKL in the germline V gene. V gave up 1 base and J gave up 2 bases; unmatched junction bases: 6. Patients of the Seattle cohort, enrolled during active infection, were followed longitudinally.

The sample comprised peripheral blood. V gene TRBV4-1 combines with J gene TRBJ1-2, with 8 bases identical to TRBD1. The TCR comes from a woman older than 75 with COVID-19, enrolled during active disease. The CDR3 DNA reads as TGCGCCAGCAGCCAAGGTCCAGGGGGCTCAAACTATGGCTACACCTTC. Its protein is CASSQGPGGSNYGYTF.